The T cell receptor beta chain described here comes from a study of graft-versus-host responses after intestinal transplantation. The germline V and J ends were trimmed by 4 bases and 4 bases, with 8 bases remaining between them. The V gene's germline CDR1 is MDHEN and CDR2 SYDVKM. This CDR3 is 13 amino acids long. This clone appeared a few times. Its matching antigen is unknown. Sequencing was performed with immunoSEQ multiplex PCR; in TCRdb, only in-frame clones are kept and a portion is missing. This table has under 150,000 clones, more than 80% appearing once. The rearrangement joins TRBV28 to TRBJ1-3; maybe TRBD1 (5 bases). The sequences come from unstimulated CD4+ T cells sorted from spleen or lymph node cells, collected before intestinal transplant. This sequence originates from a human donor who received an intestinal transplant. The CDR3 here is CASSSGRGNTIYF. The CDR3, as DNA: TGTGCCAGCAGTTCAGGGAGAGGAAACACCATATATTTT.